Detailed here is one T cell receptor beta chain. The specificity of this receptor is unknown. These data are taken from a study of T cells expressing NK-cell markers (TCRdb year 2020). About the full investigation: About eight donors provided sorted CD3+CD56+NKG2C+, CD3+CD56+NKG2C- and CD3+CD56-NKG2C+ T-cell subsets, whose TCR beta-chain repertoires were profiled. Seven of the eight sequenced donors were HCMV-seropositive and one was HCMV-seronegative. All eight donors whose samples were sequenced were randomly selected healthy volunteers, three of them men and five women. Illumina HiSeq 2000/2500, MiSeq or NextSeq was used to sequence libraries as 2 x 150 bp reads. Here is what the overall study found, with its caveats: Whether the expanded NKG2C-expressing T cell clones were specific for HCMV antigens remained unclear. In roughly six donors, the dominant CD3+CD56+NKG2C+ clonotypes ranked among the top 10 CD8+ clonotypes, making up roughly 1.0-7.0% of CD8+ T cells. Those dominant clonotypes were again the most abundant among CD3+CD56-NKG2C+ cells in a few donors, at about 28.3-65%.

Reads for this sample came from an Illumina HiSeq 2000. 5'RACE template switching, by which a universal primer site and unique molecular identifiers were added, was used to make TCR beta cDNA libraries. cDNA synthesis was primed from the TCR beta constant segment, followed by two successive PCR amplification steps. Per the authors' processing: Reads were demultiplexed and grouped by UMI with MIGEC, and clonotypes were assembled and quantified with MiTCR. To exclude erroneous sequences, any TCR cDNA sequence not supported by at least two reads was discarded. The tcR package was used for downstream repertoire analysis, and clonotypes were matched between fractions using CDR3 nucleotide sequence together with V segment. VDJmatch was used to annotate antigen specificity against VDJdb, with one amino acid substitution in CDR3 permitted. TCRdb reprocessed the reads into one record per CDR3 protein sequence, lacking DNA. The V and J calls and clone size come from TCRdb's table, not from the authors' own analysis. The sample table gives a few hundred thousand distinct CDR3 sequences. Of the sample, 1.4% is held by the ten largest clones.

A commercial ELISA kit detecting HCMV-specific IgG in serum was used to determine HCMV serostatus. Ficoll density gradient centrifugation was used to isolate peripheral blood mononuclear cells from blood. CDR1 and CDR2, looked up from the germline V gene (reference sequence), are DFQATT and SNEGSKA. Measured from the cysteine to the phenylalanine, the CDR3 is 17 residues long. A DNA sequence was not provided. The sequenced material came from blood T cells: a sorted CD56 or NKG2C T cell subset, CD4+ or CD8+ T cells, or bulk PBMC T cells (not recorded which). The origin of this receptor is a woman aged 45-65 years in good health. Donor details come from another sample of the same person, matched by shared clones. The chain uses TRBV20-1 and TRBJ2-1; lacking DNA, the TRBD1 call made by TCRdb goes unchecked. The CDR3 protein: CSARALTGAPSYNEQFF.